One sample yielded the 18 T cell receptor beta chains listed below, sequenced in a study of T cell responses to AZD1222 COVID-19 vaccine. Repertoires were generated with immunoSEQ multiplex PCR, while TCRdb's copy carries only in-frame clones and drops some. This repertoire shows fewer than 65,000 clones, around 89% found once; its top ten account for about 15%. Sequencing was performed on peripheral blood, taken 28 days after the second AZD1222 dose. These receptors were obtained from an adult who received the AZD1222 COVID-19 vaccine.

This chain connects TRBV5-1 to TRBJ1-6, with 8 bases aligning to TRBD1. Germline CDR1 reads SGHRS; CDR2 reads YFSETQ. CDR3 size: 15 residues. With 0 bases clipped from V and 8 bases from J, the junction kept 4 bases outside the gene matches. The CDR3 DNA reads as TGCGCCAGCAGCTTGGGTCAGGGGGCTTATTCACCCCTCCACTTT. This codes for CASSLGQGAYSPLHF.

The CDR3: CASSLGQGSFSPLHF. In nucleotides, the CDR3 is TGTGCCAGCAGCTTGGGGCAGGGAAGTTTCTCACCCCTCCACTTT. The chain has TRBV5-8 and TRBJ1-6, with TRBD1 as a possible D gene (5 bases). V lost 0 bases and J lost 10, with 14 bases in between. The germline V gene encodes CDR1 SGHTS and CDR2 YDEGEE. This CDR3 spans 15 amino acids. Full variable domain (missing parts from reference TRBV5-8 and TRBJ1-6): EAGVTQSPTHLIKTRGQQATLRCSPISGHTSVYWYQQALGLGLQFLLWYDEGEERNRGNFPPRFSGRQFPNYSSELNVNALELEDSALYLCASSLGQGSFSPLHFGNGTRLTVT.

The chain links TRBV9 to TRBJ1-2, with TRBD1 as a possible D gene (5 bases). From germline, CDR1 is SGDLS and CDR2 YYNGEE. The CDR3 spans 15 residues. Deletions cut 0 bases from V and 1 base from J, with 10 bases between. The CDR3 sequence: CASSVGQGNNYGYTF. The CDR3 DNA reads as TGTGCCAGCAGCGTAGGGCAGGGAAATAACTATGGCTACACCTTC.

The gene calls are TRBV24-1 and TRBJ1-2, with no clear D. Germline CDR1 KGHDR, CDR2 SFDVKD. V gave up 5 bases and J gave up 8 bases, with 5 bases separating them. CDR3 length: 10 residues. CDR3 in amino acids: CATSARGYTF. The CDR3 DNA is TGTGCCACCAGTGCCCGAGGCTACACCTTC.

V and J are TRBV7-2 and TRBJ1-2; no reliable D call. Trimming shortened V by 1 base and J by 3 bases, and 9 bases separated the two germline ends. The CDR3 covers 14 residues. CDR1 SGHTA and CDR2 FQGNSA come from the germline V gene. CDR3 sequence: CASSLGVQYYGYTF. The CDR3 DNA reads TGTGCCAGCAGCTTAGGAGTACAGTACTATGGCTACACCTTC.

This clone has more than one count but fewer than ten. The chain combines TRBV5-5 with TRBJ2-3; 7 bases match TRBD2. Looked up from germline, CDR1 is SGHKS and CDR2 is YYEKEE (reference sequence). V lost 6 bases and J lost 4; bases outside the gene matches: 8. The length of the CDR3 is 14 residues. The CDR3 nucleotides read TGTGCCAGCACTCCCGGGGGGTTAGCAGATACGCAGTATTTT. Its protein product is CASTPGGLADTQYF.

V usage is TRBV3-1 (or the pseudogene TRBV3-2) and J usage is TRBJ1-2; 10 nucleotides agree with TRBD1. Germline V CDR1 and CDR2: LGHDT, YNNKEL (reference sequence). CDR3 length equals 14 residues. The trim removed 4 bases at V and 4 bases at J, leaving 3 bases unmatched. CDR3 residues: CASSPGDRGYGYTF. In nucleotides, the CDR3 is TGTGCCAGCAGCCCTGGGGACAGGGGCTATGGCTACACCTTC.

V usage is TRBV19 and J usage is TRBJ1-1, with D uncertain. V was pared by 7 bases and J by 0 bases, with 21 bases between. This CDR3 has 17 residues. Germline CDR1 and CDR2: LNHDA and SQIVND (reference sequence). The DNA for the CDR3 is TGTGCCAGTACCCCCTCGTCGTCGGGGATCATGAACACTGAAGCTTTCTTT. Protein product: CASTPSSSGIMNTEAFF.

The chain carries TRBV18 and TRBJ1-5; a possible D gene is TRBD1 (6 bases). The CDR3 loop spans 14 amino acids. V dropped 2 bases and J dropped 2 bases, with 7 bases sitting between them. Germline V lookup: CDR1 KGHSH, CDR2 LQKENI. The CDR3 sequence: CASSPGGGNQPQHF. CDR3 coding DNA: TGTGCCAGCTCACCAGGGGGCGGCAATCAGCCCCAGCATTTT.

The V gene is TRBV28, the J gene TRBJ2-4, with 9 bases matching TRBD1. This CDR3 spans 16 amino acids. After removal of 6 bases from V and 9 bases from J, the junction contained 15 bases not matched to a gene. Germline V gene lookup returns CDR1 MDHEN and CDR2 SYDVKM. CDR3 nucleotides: TGTGCCAGCAGAACAGGGGGCGGGCGGGGACACGGCATTCAGTACTTC. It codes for CASRTGGGRGHGIQYF.

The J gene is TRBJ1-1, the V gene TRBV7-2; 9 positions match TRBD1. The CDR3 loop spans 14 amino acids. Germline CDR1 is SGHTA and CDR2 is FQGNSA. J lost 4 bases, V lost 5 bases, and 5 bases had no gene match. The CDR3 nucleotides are TGTGCCAGCAGCCTAGGACAGGGGTCCACTGAAGCTTTCTTT. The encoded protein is CASSLGQGSTEAFF.

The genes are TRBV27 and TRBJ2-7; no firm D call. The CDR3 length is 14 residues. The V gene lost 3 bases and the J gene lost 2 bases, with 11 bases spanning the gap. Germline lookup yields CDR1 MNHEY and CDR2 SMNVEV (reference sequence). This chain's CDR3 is CASSFTSAAYEQYF. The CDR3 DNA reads TGTGCCAGCAGTTTTACTTCGGCGGCCTACGAGCAGTACTTC.

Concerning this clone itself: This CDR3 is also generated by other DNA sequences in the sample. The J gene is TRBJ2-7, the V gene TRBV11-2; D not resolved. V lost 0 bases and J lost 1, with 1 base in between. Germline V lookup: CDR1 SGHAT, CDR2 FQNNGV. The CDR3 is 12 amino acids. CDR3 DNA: TGTGCCAGCAGCTTAGATTCCTACGAGCAGTACTTC. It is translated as CASSLDSYEQYF. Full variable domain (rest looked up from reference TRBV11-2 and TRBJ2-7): EAGVAQSPRYKIIEKRQSVAFWCNPISGHATLYWYQQILGQGPKLLIQFQNNGVVDDSQLPKDRFSAERLKGVDSTLKIQPAKLEDSAVYLCASSLDSYEQYFGPGTRLTVT.

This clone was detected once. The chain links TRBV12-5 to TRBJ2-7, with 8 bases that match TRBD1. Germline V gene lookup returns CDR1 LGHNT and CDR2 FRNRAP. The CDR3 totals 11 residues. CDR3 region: CATGVTYEQYF. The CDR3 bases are TGTGCGACAGGGGTGACCTACGAGCAGTACTTC.

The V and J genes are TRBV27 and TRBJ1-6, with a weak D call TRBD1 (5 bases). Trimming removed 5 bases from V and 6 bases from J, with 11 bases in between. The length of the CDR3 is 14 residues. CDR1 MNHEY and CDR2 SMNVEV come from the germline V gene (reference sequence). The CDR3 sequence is CASSLQGGNSPLHF. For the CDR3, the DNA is TGTGCCAGCAGTCTCCAGGGAGGTAATTCACCCCTCCACTTT.

The CDR3 region has the DNA TGCGCCAGCAGCTTGACAGGCGACTACGAGCAGTACTTC. Protein product: CASSLTGDYEQYF. The V gene is TRBV5-1, the J gene TRBJ2-7; possibly TRBD1 for D (5 bases). Germline V CDR1 and CDR2: SGHRS, YFSETQ. V lost 1 base, J lost 3 bases, and 8 bases lay in between. The CDR3 totals 13 residues.

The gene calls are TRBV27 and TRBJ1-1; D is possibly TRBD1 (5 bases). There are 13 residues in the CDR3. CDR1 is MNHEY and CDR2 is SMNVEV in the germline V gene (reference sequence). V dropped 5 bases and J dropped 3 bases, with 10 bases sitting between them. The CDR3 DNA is TGTGCCAGCAGTCTGGACACGTACACTGAAGCTTTCTTT. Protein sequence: CASSLDTYTEAFF.

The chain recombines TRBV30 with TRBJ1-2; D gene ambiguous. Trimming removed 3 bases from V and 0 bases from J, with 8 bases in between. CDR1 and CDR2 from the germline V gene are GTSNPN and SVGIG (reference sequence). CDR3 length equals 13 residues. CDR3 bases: TGTGCCTGGAGCCGGCTTGCTAACTATGGCTACACCTTC. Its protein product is CAWSRLANYGYTF. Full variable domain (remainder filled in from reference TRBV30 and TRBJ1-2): SQTIHQWPATLVQPVGSPLSLECTVEGTSNPNLYWYRQAAGRGLQLLFYSVGIGQISSEVPQNLSASRPQDRQFILSSKKLLLSDSGFYLCAWSRLANYGYTFGSGTRLTVV.